This record covers a single TCR beta chain. Its antigen is undetermined. From RNA transcripts, TCR beta CDR3 regions were amplified. The HTBI primer set was used in a first-round RT-PCR of the TCR CDR3. One entry per CDR3 protein, called by TCRdb with MiXCR from the multiplex PCR reads. Of about 300,000 distinct CDR3 sequences listed, roughly 18% are singletons. Thyroid ultrasound and orbital computed tomography, with clinical symptoms and serum thyroxine and TRAb, informed diagnoses. The data were obtained in a study of T cells in Graves' hyperthyroidism and ophthalmopathy. Across the study: Peripheral blood was obtained at initial diagnosis, preceding any treatment. Findings and limits, study-wide: Before onset, ophthalmopathy was predicted by the model a median roughly six months earlier. Blood also carried most thyroid clonotypes expanded above 0.001.

The sample comprised blood. The TCR sequence derives from a middle-aged man with Graves' ophthalmopathy.

Here the CDR3 reads CAISESRRGRDTGELFF. For the CDR3, the DNA is TGTGCCATCAGTGAGTCGAGACGAGGGCGGGACACCGGGGAGCTGTTTTTT. The chain is built from TRBV10-3 and TRBJ2-2; D might be TRBD2 (5 bases). V dropped 0 bases and J dropped 3 bases, with 14 bases sitting between them. Germline-derived CDR1 and CDR2 are ENHRY and SYGVKD. CDR3 length: 17 amino acids.